The 28 T cell receptor beta chains below come from one sample, sequenced in a study of PD-L1 blockade in urothelial cancer. Assay: immunoSEQ multiplex PCR; the TCRdb copy retains only in-frame clones and omits some. This table has fewer than 130,000 clones, around 82% appearing once. Source: PBMCs, taken around atezolizumab (anti-PD-L1) treatment. The receptors derive from a man over 45 with urothelial cancer.

This clone showed up many times. The rearrangement joins TRBV28 to TRBJ1-5, with unresolved D. The V end was cut by 5 bases, the J end by 1 base, with 9 bases between. CDR3 length equals 14 residues. Germline V gene data show CDR1 as MDHEN and CDR2 as SYDVKM. CDR3 DNA: TGTGCCAGCAGTAAGATAGCCAGCAATCAGCCCCAGCATTTT. Amino acids: CASSKIASNQPQHF.

The chain couples TRBV19 to TRBJ2-1, with D unresolved. This CDR3 has 13 amino acids. Per germline, CDR1 LNHDA and CDR2 SQIVND (reference sequence). Trimming took 5 bases from V and 5 from J, leaving 10 bases between them. The CDR3 spells CASSPMGDNEQFF. The CDR3 bases are TGTGCCAGTAGTCCCATGGGCGACAATGAGCAGTTCTTC.

This chain uses TRBV6-1 with TRBJ1-5; TRBD1 might be the D (6 bases). From germline, CDR1 is MNHNS and CDR2 SASEGT. Between the trimmed V and J ends, which lost 5 bases and 7 bases, there was a span of 18 bases. The CDR3 extends over 15 amino acids. CDR3 sequence reads: CASSSGVKGRQPQHF. CDR3 coding DNA: TGTGCCAGCAGTTCAGGGGTTAAAGGACGACAGCCCCAGCATTTT.

This rearrangement joins TRBV5-1 to TRBJ1-5, with D possibly TRBD1 on 5 matching bases. V shed 4 bases and J shed 6 bases, with 17 bases lying between them. The CDR3 contains 15 residues. The germline V gene encodes CDR1 SGHRS and CDR2 YFSETQ. CDR3 coding DNA: TGCGCCAGCAGCCCCCGGGGGGGAGGGAGTCAGCCCCAGCATTTT. This gives the protein CASSPRGGGSQPQHF.

The chain combines TRBV11-2 with TRBJ2-1; 13 bases are a match to TRBD2. The germline V gene has CDR1 SGHAT and CDR2 FQNNGV. This CDR3 has 14 amino acids. J gave up 7 bases and V 8 bases, and 5 bases lay outside the gene matches. The DNA of the CDR3 is TGTGCCAGCGCTCGGACTAGCGGGAGAAATGAGCAGTTCTTC. This sequence encodes CASARTSGRNEQFF.

This clone was seen once. V gene TRBV9 combines with J gene TRBJ1-3; maybe TRBD1 (6 bases). V was cut by 3 bases and J by 0 bases, with 16 bases left in between. Germline CDR1 is SGDLS and CDR2 is YYNGEE. The CDR3 totals 17 residues. CDR3 sequence reads: CASSATSGTPSGNTIYF. CDR3 sequence (DNA): TGTGCCAGCAGCGCGACTTCCGGGACACCCTCTGGAAACACCATATATTTT.

The count of this clone is one. The rearrangement links TRBV6-5 to TRBJ2-5; perhaps TRBD2 as D (5 bases). The CDR3 runs 14 residues. V lost 1 base and J lost 4, with 10 bases in between. Germline V gives CDR1 MNHEY, CDR2 SVGAGI. CDR3 nucleotides: TGTGCCAGCAGTTACTGGGCTAGCCCAGAGACCCAGTACTTC. Translating it yields CASSYWASPETQYF.

In this sample, this clone turned up once. The V and J genes are TRBV19 and TRBJ2-1; 12 positions match TRBD2. V shed 7 bases, J shed 7 bases, and the junction held 20 bases outside the gene matches. The CDR3 sequence is 19 residues long. Germline CDR1 is LNHDA and CDR2 is SQIVND (reference sequence). CDR3 amino acids: CASTAKGFLAGGKGNEQFF. The CDR3 DNA follows: TGTGCCAGTACCGCTAAGGGGTTCCTAGCGGGAGGGAAGGGTAATGAGCAGTTCTTC. Supplemented by reference TRBV19 and TRBJ2-1, the full variable domain reads DGGITQSPKYLFRKEGQNVTLSCEQNLNHDAMYWYRQDPGQGLRLIYYSQIVNDFQKGDIAEGYSVSREKKESFPLTVTSAQKNPTAFYLCASTAKGFLAGGKGNEQFFGPGTRLTVL.

The V call is TRBV5-1, the J call TRBJ1-1; TRBD1 might be the D (6 bases). This CDR3 is 16 amino acids long. The V gene lost 2 bases and the J gene lost 1 base, with 15 bases spanning the gap. Germline values: CDR1 SGHRS, CDR2 YFSETQ. This CDR3 is CASSLFGGARNTEAFF. The CDR3 DNA reads as TGCGCCAGCAGCTTATTTGGGGGGGCGCGGAACACTGAAGCTTTCTTT.

This chain joins TRBV7-8 and TRBJ1-1; 8 positions match TRBD1. The V and J ends lost 5 bases and 5 bases, in that order; junction bases with no gene match: 4. The germline V gene has CDR1 SGHVS and CDR2 FQNEAQ. The CDR3 sequence is 13 residues long. The CDR3: CASSGQGLTEAFF. CDR3 coding DNA: TGTGCCAGCAGCGGACAGGGATTGACTGAAGCTTTCTTT.

The chain combines TRBV7-2 with TRBJ2-5; 7 nucleotides line up with TRBD2. The CDR3 is 17 amino acids. CDR1 is SGHTA and CDR2 is FQGNSA in the germline V gene. With 6 bases clipped from V and 2 bases from J, the junction kept 15 bases outside the gene matches. CDR3 sequence reads: CASRNARDYGLQETQYF. The CDR3 DNA reads as TGTGCCAGCAGAAACGCCCGGGACTACGGGCTTCAAGAGACCCAGTACTTC.

This clone was seen once. The gene calls are TRBV7-9 and TRBJ1-1; a weak D match, TRBD1 (5 bases). The CDR3 is 13 residues long. CDR1 is SEHNR, CDR2 FQNEAQ, per germline (reference sequence). Trimming stripped 5 bases from V and 8 bases from J, with 15 bases between. DNA of the CDR3: TGTGCCAGCAGCCTGGTAGGCCAGGGCGAAGCTTTCTTT. It is translated as CASSLVGQGEAFF.

This chain uses TRBV9 with TRBJ2-1; maybe TRBD1 (6 bases). Germline V gives CDR1 SGDLS, CDR2 YYNGEE. The V gene lost 0 bases and the J gene lost 0 bases, with 10 bases spanning the gap. CDR3 length: 16 residues. CDR3 sequence reads: CASSVVDRSSYNEQFF. The CDR3 nucleotides are TGTGCCAGCAGCGTAGTCGACAGGAGCTCCTACAATGAGCAGTTCTTC.

The chain uses TRBV6-5 and TRBJ2-1; tentatively, D is TRBD1 (5 bases). V was shortened by 4 bases and J by 7 bases, with 8 bases between the two germline ends. Germline lookup yields CDR1 MNHEY and CDR2 SVGAGI. This CDR3 is built from 12 residues. In nucleotides, the CDR3 is TGTGCCAGCAGTTTGAAGGGGAATGAGCAGTTCTTC. It specifies CASSLKGNEQFF.

The chain has TRBV5-5 and TRBJ2-7; 7 nucleotides align to TRBD2. This CDR3 spans 14 amino acids. The germline V gene has CDR1 SGHKS and CDR2 YYEKEE (reference sequence). With V trimmed by 2 bases and J by 3 bases, 5 bases remained unmatched. The chain's CDR3 is CASSFFGTNYEQYF. For the CDR3, the DNA is TGTGCCAGCAGCTTCTTCGGGACTAACTACGAGCAGTACTTC.

The V call is TRBV29-1, the J call TRBJ2-2, with TRBD1 matching 7 bases. The CDR3 loop spans 14 amino acids. After removal of 6 bases from V and 3 bases from J, the junction contained 7 bases not matched to a gene. The germline gives CDR1 SQVTM, CDR2 ANQGSEA. The DNA for the CDR3 is TGCAGCGTCAGACAGGGTGCGTACACCGGGGAGCTGTTTTTT. Its translation is CSVRQGAYTGELFF.

This rearrangement joins TRBV9 to TRBJ2-1; possible D gene TRBD1, 6 bases. CDR1 SGDLS and CDR2 YYNGEE come from the germline V gene. This CDR3 spans 12 amino acids. Trimming took off 3 bases at V and 8 bases at J, with 9 bases between the two ends. The CDR3 sequence is CASSGAGDEQFF. The CDR3 nucleotides are TGTGCCAGCAGCGGAGCAGGGGATGAGCAGTTCTTC.

The rearrangement uses TRBV19 and TRBJ2-6; D perhaps matches TRBD2 (6 bases). CDR1 is LNHDA and CDR2 is SQIVND in the germline V gene (reference sequence). The CDR3 has 16 residues. The V end was cut by 5 bases, the J end by 4 bases, with 15 bases between. The CDR3 nucleotides are TGTGCCAGTAGTTCGGAGGGAGGTCTGGGGGCCAACGTCCTGACTTTC. This sequence encodes CASSSEGGLGANVLTF.

V is TRBV28 and J is TRBJ1-5, with a weak D call TRBD1 (5 bases). Trimming took 3 bases from V and 0 from J, leaving 15 bases between them. Germline CDR1 and CDR2: MDHEN and SYDVKM. This CDR3 is 17 amino acids long. The DNA of the CDR3 is TGTGCCAGCAGTTTTTTTCAGGGATCACATAGCAATCAGCCCCAGCATTTT. Its protein is CASSFFQGSHSNQPQHF.

The chain links TRBV27 to TRBJ2-6, with TRBD1 matching 7 bases. V lost 7 bases to trimming and J lost 0 bases; unmatched junction nucleotides: 6. The germline V gene encodes CDR1 MNHEY and CDR2 SMNVEV (reference sequence). The CDR3 is 16 amino acids. Here the CDR3 reads CASTRDSYSGANVLTF. CDR3 bases: TGTGCCAGCACCCGGGACAGCTACTCTGGGGCCAACGTCCTGACTTTC.

The V and J genes are TRBV7-9 and TRBJ2-3; the match to TRBD2 covers 7 bases. V trimming: 5 bases; J trimming: 5 bases; junction bases outside the gene matches: 10. This CDR3 contains 15 residues. CDR1 is SEHNR, CDR2 FQNEAQ, per germline (reference sequence). CDR3 in amino acids: CASSITLATVDTQYF. DNA of the CDR3: TGTGCCAGCAGCATCACACTAGCGACCGTAGATACGCAGTATTTT.

The chain links TRBV27 to TRBJ2-6, with TRBD2 as a possible D gene (5 bases). Per the germline V gene, CDR1 is MNHEY and CDR2 is SMNVEV (reference sequence). The V end lost 8 bases, the J end lost 2 bases, and 16 bases lay between the germline ends. The length of the CDR3 is 16 residues. The CDR3 sequence is CASYGVGIPGANVLTF. In DNA form, the CDR3 reads TGTGCCAGCTACGGGGTGGGGATCCCTGGGGCCAACGTCCTGACTTTC.

This rearrangement joins TRBV7-6 to TRBJ2-1; 7 bases are shared with TRBD2. CDR3 length equals 14 residues. The junction had 11 bases not matched to a gene; V was cut back by 8 bases and J by 7 bases. Germline V CDR1 and CDR2: SGHVS, FNYEAQ. The CDR3 here is CASSWTGGGNEQFF. CDR3 nucleotides: TGTGCCAGCTCGTGGACGGGAGGAGGGAATGAGCAGTTCTTC.

The chain carries TRBV6-1 and TRBJ2-7; 7 positions match TRBD1. The CDR3 is 14 amino acids. The germline V gene has CDR1 MNHNS and CDR2 SASEGT. V dropped 4 bases and J dropped 0; count of bases not matched to a gene: 3. The CDR3 loop reads CASSVGQLSYEQYF. Written as DNA, the CDR3 is TGTGCCAGCAGTGTGGGACAGCTCTCCTACGAGCAGTACTTC.

This clone qualifies as medium-sized. The V gene is TRBV7-9, the J gene TRBJ2-7, with TRBD2 matching over 13 bases. Germline lookup yields CDR1 SEHNR and CDR2 FQNEAQ (reference sequence). V lost 8 bases, J lost 6 bases, and 7 bases stayed unmatched. The length of the CDR3 is 14 residues. CDR3 DNA: TGTGCCAGCCAAGGGACTAGCGGGATTTCCGAGCAGTACTTC. The encoded protein is CASQGTSGISEQYF.

The chain recombines TRBV11-2 with TRBJ2-3, with a weak D call TRBD2 (6 bases). Germline V CDR1 and CDR2: SGHAT, FQNNGV. There are 17 residues in the CDR3. V was trimmed by 5 bases and J by 3 bases, leaving 21 bases between them. The DNA of the CDR3 is TGTGCCAGCAGCGTTCCCCCTAGCGCGGGGAGGACAGATACGCAGTATTTT. Translating gives CASSVPPSAGRTDTQYF.

This clone was counted between two and nine times. The junction does not match germline at one end; this may be a read error. The chain links TRBV23-1 to TRBJ2-6, with D possibly matching TRBD2 (6 bases). TRBV23-1 is known as an ORF, though its function is uncertain. This CDR3 spans 13 amino acids. This CDR3 reads CPTGVAGANVLTF. The CDR3 DNA follows: TGTCCCACGGGGGTTGCTGGGGCCAACGTCCTGACTTTC.

This chain connects TRBV4-2 to TRBJ2-1; 7 positions agree with TRBD1. The CDR3 loop spans 15 amino acids. V lost 0 bases, J lost 4 bases, and 3 bases stayed unmatched. CDR1 and CDR2 (germline): LGHNA, YNFKEQ. The CDR3 loop is CASSQDPGGYNEQFF. The CDR3 nucleotides are TGTGCCAGCAGCCAAGATCCAGGGGGATACAATGAGCAGTTCTTC.